The source of this TCR beta chain is a study of blood T cell repertoires in COVID-19. Looking at the study overall: From the United States, Italy and Spain came samples of acute and convalescent COVID-19. T cells, B-cell-depleted T cells, or PBMCs supplied cDNA or gDNA.

J lost 3 bases, V lost 6 bases, and 9 bases had no gene match. CDR1 SGHVS and CDR2 FQNEAQ come from the germline V gene. The CDR3 is made up of 16 amino acids. In the authors' workflow: Amplification with reference gene primers provided the estimates of nucleated cell counts. Produced via immunoSEQ multiplex PCR; TCRdb's table is partial and in-frame only. V and J calls and clone size follow that table, whereas D and trimming were derived from the DNA. The profile shows 60,000 or so clones, roughly 74% of them singletons. This TCR was recovered from an elderly woman with acute or convalescent COVID-19. The gene calls are TRBV7-8 and TRBJ2-7; 12 bases are shared with TRBD1. The sequenced sample consisted of peripheral blood. The chain's CDR3 is CASSSPGQGAFYEQYF. CDR3 DNA: TGTGCCAGCAGTTCCCCGGGACAGGGGGCTTTCTACGAGCAGTACTTC.